The present TCR beta chain was sequenced within a study of human T cells and chemical hapten exposure (dated by TCRdb to about 2021). About the investigation overall: For sensitization, 2% DPC in acetone was applied to an approximately 2 cm by approximately 2 cm area of upper inner arm skin. This study followed changes in the peripheral blood TCR repertoire in vivo during primary and secondary sensitization of alopecia patients to the hapten diphenylcyclopropenone (DPC). Blood samples were taken from patients before sensitization (week 0) and at 2, 6 and about 24 weeks after DPC sensitization. Most of the patients in the cohort were female, and the cohort covered alopecia areata with under or over 50% scalp involvement, alopecia totalis and alopecia universalis. Libraries were pooled for sequencing, and variation in per-sample TCR yields was attributed mainly to small differences in library volumes within the pool. Throughout the approximately 24-week study period, patients were also given weekly therapeutic DPC doses on the scalp. Patch testing was done on the upper back using Finn chambers containing 0.01% DPC, and results were scored after 6 days according to International Contact Dermatitis Research Group standards. Nearly 30 alopecia patients provided blood for TCR sequencing at one to four time points (pre-sensitization, 2, 6 and 24 weeks). The paper's findings and limits, for the study overall: Significantly more large CDR3 similarity clusters were formed by expanded TCRs than by pre-sensitization or healthy control sets, consistent with antigen-driven responses. Repeated subsampling changed both the strength of the expansion versus patch-test correlation and the threshold at which the correlation became significant. Patch test score was positively correlated with the number of PT1 expanded TCRs, with significance at thresholds 8, 16 and 32 but not at 4. Because all patients had alopecia, a presumed autoimmune disease, the immune response of the patients might differ from that of healthy individuals. The number of TCRs above 1 in 1000 frequency did not change with DPC sensitization; there was no evidence of global repertoire structure alterations.

Libraries were made using RACE. The listed sequencing device is NextSeq 500. Library preparation attached unique molecular identifiers to individual cDNA molecules for quantitative, reproducible TCR counting. For every blood RNA sample, sequencing covered both the TCR alpha and TCR beta chains. Per the source publication's procedure: Samples had a median of around 92,000 TCRs, with a range from about 23,224 to 750,000. The Decombinator software suite was used to annotate the V, J and CDR3 of the TCR reads. To make PS versus PT1 abundance plots, every sample was subsampled to the same number of TCRs (28,000). TCRs were defined as expanded if absent before sensitization and observed at least eight times at the 2-week time point. In-frame beta chains were kept once TCRdb had trimmed the public reads at Q25 with fastp and called clones with MiXCR. Each entry merges the rows of one CDR3 protein and shows their most common DNA and genes. In this record, the V and J calls reflect TCRdb's handling and not the investigators' own analysis. This sample holds about 140,000 distinct CDR3 sequences; 12% were observed only once. 1.2% to 1.5% of the sample is in the top ten clones.

About this clonotype itself: The target of this receptor is not known. Within one base of it there is no much larger clone, and no base qualities were kept.

The sample's time point label, decoded: patch test 2, 6 weeks after DPC sensitization. What this sample's treatment or condition label stands for: therapeutic diphenylcyclopropenone sensitization with weekly scalp DPC. At every patch-test visit, the blood draw took place before the patch test was put on. Patients were considered eligible if aged 18 to 70, diagnosed with alopecia and deemed suitable for DPC therapy, and patients were excluded if pregnant. Total RNA was extracted from unfractionated whole blood that had been collected in Tempus Blood RNA tubes. Based on the germline V gene, the CDR1 and CDR2 sequences are MNHEY and SVGAGI. V trim: 0 bases; J trim: 5 bases; unmatched bases: 6. There are 15 amino acids in the CDR3, from cysteine to phenylalanine inclusive. Just the 45-base CDR3 DNA is kept, in frame starting at base 1.

Rearrangement joined TRBV6-5 to TRBJ2-5; TRBD2 fits 7 bases in the junction. Sequences were derived from whole blood, sampled in connection with sensitization to the hapten diphenylcyclopropenone (DPC). The TCR comes from a woman aged 45-65 years with alopecia areata. Some clones in this sample may be carry-over from other donors' samples. Read as DNA, the sequence is TGTGCCAGCAGTTACTCGGAAAGGGGAGGGGAGACCCAGTACTTC. This codes for CASSYSERGGETQYF.